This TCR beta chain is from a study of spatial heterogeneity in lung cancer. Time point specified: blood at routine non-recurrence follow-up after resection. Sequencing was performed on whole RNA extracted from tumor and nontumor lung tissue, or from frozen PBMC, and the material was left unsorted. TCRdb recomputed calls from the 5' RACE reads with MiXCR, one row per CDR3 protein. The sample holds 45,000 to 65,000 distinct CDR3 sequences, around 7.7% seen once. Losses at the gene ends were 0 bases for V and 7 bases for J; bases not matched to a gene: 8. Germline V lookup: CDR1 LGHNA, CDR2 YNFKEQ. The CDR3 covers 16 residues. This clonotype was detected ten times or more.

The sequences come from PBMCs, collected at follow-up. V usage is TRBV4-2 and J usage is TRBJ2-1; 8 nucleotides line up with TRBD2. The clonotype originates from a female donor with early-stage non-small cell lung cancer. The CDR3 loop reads CASSQDLTGGGNEQFF. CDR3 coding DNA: TGTGCCAGCAGCCAAGATTTGACGGGCGGGGGGAATGAGCAGTTCTTC.